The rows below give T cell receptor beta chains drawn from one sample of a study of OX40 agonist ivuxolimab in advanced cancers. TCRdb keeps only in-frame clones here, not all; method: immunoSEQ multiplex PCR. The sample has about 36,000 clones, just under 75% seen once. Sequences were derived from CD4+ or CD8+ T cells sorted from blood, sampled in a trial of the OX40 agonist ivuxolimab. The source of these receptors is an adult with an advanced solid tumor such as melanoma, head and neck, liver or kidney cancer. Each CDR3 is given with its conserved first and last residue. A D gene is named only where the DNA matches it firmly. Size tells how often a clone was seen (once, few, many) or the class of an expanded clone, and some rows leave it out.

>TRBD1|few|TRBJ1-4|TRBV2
TGTGCCAGCAGGATAGGACAGGGGGCGTTTGAAAAACTGTTTTTT
CASRIGQGAFEKLFF
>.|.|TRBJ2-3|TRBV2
TGTGCCAGCAGTGAAGCGCGGACGAGAGATACGCAGTATTTT
CASSEARTRDTQYF
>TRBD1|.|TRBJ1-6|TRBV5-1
TGCGCCAGCAGCTCCCAACAGGGGGCAGTTGGTTCACCCCTCCACTTT
CASSSQQGAVGSPLHF
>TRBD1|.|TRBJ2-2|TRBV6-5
TGTGCCAGCAGTAATGGACAGGGTGTGGGGGAGCTGTTTTTT
CASSNGQGVGELFF
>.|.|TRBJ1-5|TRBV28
TGTGCCAGCAGTTTACGGATTAGCAATCAGCCCCAGCATTTT
CASSLRISNQPQHF
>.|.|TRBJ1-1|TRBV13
TGTGCCAGCAGCCTAATCGGTGAAGCTTTCTTT
CASSLIGEAFF
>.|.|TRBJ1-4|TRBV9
TGTGCCAGCAGCGTAACGGGGGGGAGTGAAAAACTGTTTTTT
CASSVTGGSEKLFF
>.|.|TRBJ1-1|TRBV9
TGTGCCAGCAGCGTAGGAAGGGAGGGGAGGGGCTGGTCGAACACTGAAGCTTTCTTT
CASSVGREGRGWSNTEAFF
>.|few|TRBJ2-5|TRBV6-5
TGTGCCAGCAGTTATACGGCACACCAAGAGACCCAGTACTTC
CASSYTAHQETQYF
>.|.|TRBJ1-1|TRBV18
TGTGCCAGCTCACCCACCCGGCATTCACAGAACACTGAAGCTTTCTTT
CASSPTRHSQNTEAFF
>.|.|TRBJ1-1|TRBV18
TGTGCCAGCTCATTCGAGTCCCCTTCTCTTCAAGCTTTCTTT
CASSFESPSLQAFF
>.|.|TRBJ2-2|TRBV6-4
TGTGCCAGCAGTGACGCCCCCTACACCGGGGAGCTGTTTTTT
CASSDAPYTGELFF
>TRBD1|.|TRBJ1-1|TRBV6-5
TGTGCCAGCAGTCCTCGGGACAGACAAACTGAAGCTTTCTTT
CASSPRDRQTEAFF
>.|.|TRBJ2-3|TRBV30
TGTGCCGGGGGCTTCACAGATACGCAGTATTTT
CAGGFTDTQYF
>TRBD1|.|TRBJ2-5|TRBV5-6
TGTGCCAGCAGCTTTCTGAGGGGGCAGACCCAGTACTTC
CASSFLRGQTQYF
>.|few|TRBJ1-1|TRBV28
TGTGCCACCACCCGGACGGCTGAAGCTTTCTTT
CATTRTAEAFF
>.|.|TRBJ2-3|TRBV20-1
TGCAGTGCTAGGCTTGATACGCAGTATTTT
CSARLDTQYF
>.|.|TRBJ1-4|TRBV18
TGTGCCAGCTCACCAGGAGCAACTAATGAAAAACTGTTTTTT
CASSPGATNEKLFF
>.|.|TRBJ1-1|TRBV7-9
TGTGCCAGCAGCTTACGGGGGGCTGGCACTGAAGCTTTCTTT
CASSLRGAGTEAFF
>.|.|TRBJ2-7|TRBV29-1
TGCAGCGTTGGGTTAGTACAGGGAAACTACGAGCAGTACTTC
CSVGLVQGNYEQYF
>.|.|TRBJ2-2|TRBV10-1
TGCGCCACTAACCAGGGATCCGGGGAGCTGTTTTTT
CATNQGSGELFF
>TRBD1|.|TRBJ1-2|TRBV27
TGTGCCAGCAAAGGGGGACAGGGGGCACATGGCTACACCTTC
CASKGGQGAHGYTF
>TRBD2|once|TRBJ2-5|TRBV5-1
TGCGCCAGCAGCTTTACTAGCGGGGGGGCAAGAGAGACCCAGTACTTC
CASSFTSGGARETQYF